Listed below are T cell receptor beta chains from one sample, sequenced in a study of patients and donors after allogeneic stem cell transplantation. MiXCR, applied by TCRdb to the RT-PCR reads, yields one record per CDR3 protein. The sample consists of fewer than 500,000 distinct CDR3 sequences, 16% of them appearing once. Source material: blood, either unsorted or a sorted T cell fraction (not recorded which). The receptor set was obtained from a human donor who was either an allogeneic HSCT recipient or a stem cell or donor lymphocyte infusion donor (not recorded which). It is not recorded whose cells these are; they may come from a transplant donor. The CDR3 runs from the conserved cysteine through the conserved F or W. Each record gives: J gene, V gene, D gene, clone size, CDR3 protein, CDR3 DNA. The D gene is left open where the match is weak. Some rows mark clone size as missing; the rest say once, few, many or name a class of expanded clone.

TRBJ1-2	TRBV7-9	NA	many	CASSLDWRYGYTF	TGTGCCAGCAGCTTAGACTGGCGCTATGGCTACACCTTC
TRBJ2-1	TRBV7-2	TRBD1	many	CASSQGDNEQFF	TGTGCCAGCAGCCAGGGGGACAATGAGCAGTTCTTC
TRBJ2-1	TRBV3-1	TRBD2	few	CASSHTSETEQFF	TGTGCCAGCAGCCATACTAGCGAGACTGAGCAGTTCTTC
TRBJ2-7	TRBV6-6	NA	NA	CASSYTQPYEQYF	TGTGCCAGCAGTTATACACAACCCTACGAGCAGTACTTC
TRBJ1-1	TRBV7-9	NA	few	CASSSYREANTEAFF	TGTGCCAGCAGCTCCTACAGGGAGGCGAACACTGAAGCTTTCTTT
TRBJ1-2	TRBV20-1	TRBD1	many	CSAHLRDRGGYTF	TGCAGTGCTCACCTCCGGGACAGGGGTGGCTACACCTTC
TRBJ2-7	TRBV18	NA	NA	CASSPPGERRQYF	TGTGCCAGCTCACCACCAGGCGAGCGGAGGCAGTACTTC
TRBJ2-2	TRBV24-1	TRBD2	NA	CATSVSWDRQELAGGTGELFF	TGTGCCACCAGTGTCTCGTGGGACCGACAAGAACTAGCGGGAGGGACCGGGGAGCTGTTTTTT
TRBJ2-1	TRBV10-3	NA	few	CAISERQGPHNEQFF	TGTGCCATCAGTGAGAGGCAGGGCCCCCACAATGAGCAGTTCTTC
TRBJ2-3	TRBV16	NA	NA	CASSQRTPSSTDTQYF	TGTGCCAGCAGCCAGCGGACACCCTCTAGCACAGATACGCAGTATTTT
TRBJ2-7	TRBV3-1	NA	NA	CASNTGTSYEQYF	TGTGCCAGCAACACAGGGACCTCCTACGAGCAGTACTTC
TRBJ2-1	TRBV4-1	TRBD2	few	CASSPGGLAPNEQFF	TGCGCCAGCAGCCCAGGGGGACTAGCCCCCAATGAGCAGTTCTTC
TRBJ2-5	TRBV21-1	NA	NA	CASSKERESWETQYF	TGTGCCAGCAGCAAAGAACGCGAGAGTTGGGAGACCCAGTACTTC
TRBJ2-2	TRBV5-1	NA	many	CASSLSGYTGELFF	TGCGCCAGCAGCTTGTCTGGGTACACCGGGGAGCTGTTTTTT
TRBJ1-4	TRBV29-1	NA	NA	CSVGTETEKLFF	TGCAGCGTTGGGACCGAAACTGAAAAACTGTTTTTT
TRBJ2-5	TRBV5-1	NA	few	CASSKSSGARAETQYF	TGCGCCAGCAGCAAATCCTCGGGGGCCCGGGCCGAGACCCAGTACTTC
TRBJ2-3	TRBV20-1	TRBD1	NA	CSARYRGFADTQYF	TGCAGTGCTAGATACAGGGGGTTCGCAGATACGCAGTATTTT
TRBJ1-5	TRBV20-1	NA	NA	CSARMVIGGNQPQHF	TGCAGTGCTAGAATGGTGATTGGGGGCAATCAGCCCCAGCATTTT
TRBJ2-1	TRBV12-5	TRBD2	NA	CASGLATFPGLAYNEQFF	TGTGCTAGTGGTTTGGCGACCTTTCCGGGACTAGCCTACAATGAGCAGTTCTTC
TRBJ2-5	TRBV29-1	NA	NA	CSVEPPGQETQYF	TGCAGCGTTGAACCCCCAGGCCAAGAGACCCAGTACTTC
TRBJ2-2	TRBV7-3	TRBD2	NA	CASSSASGSLPGELFF	TGTGCCAGCAGCTCTGCTAGCGGGAGTCTCCCCGGGGAGCTGTTTTTT
TRBJ1-2	TRBV6-1	NA	NA	CASSTRQRVIGYTF	TGTGCCAGCAGTACCCGACAGCGGGTAATCGGCTACACCTTC
TRBJ1-1	TRBV27	NA	few	CASREGQGMNTEAFF	TGTGCCAGCAGGGAGGGGCAGGGAATGAACACTGAAGCTTTCTTT
TRBJ1-1	TRBV25-1	NA	many	CASSESGQIEAFF	TGTGCCAGCAGTGAATCCGGACAGATTGAAGCTTTCTTT
TRBJ1-5	TRBV25-1	NA	NA	CASSESGGNQPQHF	TGTGCCAGCAGTGAATCGGGGGGCAATCAGCCCCAGCATTTT
TRBJ1-1	TRBV25-1	NA	few	CASSEFGEAGRTEAFF	TGTGCCAGCAGTGAATTTGGGGAGGCGGGGCGCACTGAAGCTTTCTTT
TRBJ2-6	TRBV12-3/TRBV12-4	NA	many	CASSLSFSDSGANVLTF	TGTGCCAGCAGTTTAAGTTTCAGCGACTCTGGGGCCAACGTCCTGACTTTC
TRBJ2-3	TRBV12-3/TRBV12-4	NA	few	CASSRWGETQYF	TGTGCCAGCAGCCGGTGGGGGGAAACGCAGTATTTT
TRBJ1-5	TRBV2	NA	few	CASRDRYSNQPQHF	TGTGCCAGCAGAGACAGGTATAGCAATCAGCCCCAGCATTTT
TRBJ1-1	TRBV9	NA	few	CASSVRGSMNTEAFF	TGTGCCAGCAGCGTTCGGGGATCGATGAACACTGAAGCTTTCTTT
TRBJ1-3	TRBV7-2	NA	NA	CASSLGDRSGNTIYF	TGTGCCAGCAGCTTAGGCGACCGCTCTGGAAACACCATATATTTT
TRBJ2-1	TRBV7-2	NA	NA	CASSLASQGVYEQFF	TGTGCCAGCAGCTTAGCCTCCCAGGGAGTCTATGAGCAGTTCTTC
TRBJ2-1	TRBV2	NA	NA	CASSEGPVSYNEQFF	TGTGCCAGCAGTGAAGGGCCTGTCTCCTACAATGAGCAGTTCTTC
TRBJ2-1	TRBV5-1	TRBD2	NA	CASSHRLAGRKGDEQFF	TGCGCCAGCAGCCATAGGCTAGCGGGACGAAAGGGGGATGAGCAGTTCTTC
TRBJ1-1	TRBV12-3/TRBV12-4	NA	NA	CASSPIGVAMNTEAFF	TGTGCCAGCAGTCCCATAGGGGTCGCGATGAACACTGAAGCTTTCTTT
TRBJ1-3	TRBV19	NA	few	CASSIVWDSGNTIYF	TGTGCCAGTAGTATCGTATGGGACTCTGGAAACACCATATATTTT
TRBJ2-2	TRBV4-2	TRBD1	NA	CASSHRPGQGSTGELFF	TGTGCCAGCAGCCACCGACCGGGACAGGGAAGTACCGGGGAGCTGTTTTTT
TRBJ2-3	TRBV30	TRBD2	NA	CAWVERLAGGRDTQYF	TGTGCCTGGGTGGAGAGGCTAGCGGGGGGGAGGGATACGCAGTATTTT
TRBJ2-7	TRBV5-1	TRBD1	NA	CASSFGDRVVYEQYF	TGCGCCAGCAGCTTCGGGGACAGGGTGGTCTACGAGCAGTACTTC
TRBJ2-7	TRBV10-3	NA	few	CAISRGEESYEQYF	TGTGCCATCAGTAGGGGGGAGGAATCCTACGAGCAGTACTTC
TRBJ2-1	TRBV20-1	TRBD1	NA	CSADNRGNEQFF	TGCAGTGCTGATAACAGGGGCAATGAGCAGTTCTTC
TRBJ1-4	TRBV5-1	TRBD1	few	CASSAVQGAEGKLFF	TGCGCCAGCAGCGCCGTACAGGGGGCAGAGGGAAAACTGTTTTTT
TRBJ2-1	TRBV20-1	NA	NA	CSARFTGFSSYNEQFF	TGCAGTGCTCGCTTTACAGGGTTCAGTTCCTACAATGAGCAGTTCTTC